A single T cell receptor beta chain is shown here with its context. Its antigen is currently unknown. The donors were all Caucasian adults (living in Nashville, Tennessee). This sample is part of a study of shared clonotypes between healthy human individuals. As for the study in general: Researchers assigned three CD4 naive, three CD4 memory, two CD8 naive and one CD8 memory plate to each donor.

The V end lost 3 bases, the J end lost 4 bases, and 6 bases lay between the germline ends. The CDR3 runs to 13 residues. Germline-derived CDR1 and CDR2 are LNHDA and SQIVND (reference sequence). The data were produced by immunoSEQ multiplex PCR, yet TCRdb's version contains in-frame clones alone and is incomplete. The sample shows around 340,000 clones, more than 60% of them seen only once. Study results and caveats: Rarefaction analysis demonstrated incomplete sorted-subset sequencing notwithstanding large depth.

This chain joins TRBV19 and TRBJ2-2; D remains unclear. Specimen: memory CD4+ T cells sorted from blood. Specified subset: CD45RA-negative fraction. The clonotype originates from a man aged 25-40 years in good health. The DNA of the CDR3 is TGTGCCAGTAGTATTTGGGTCACCGGGGAGCTGTTTTTT. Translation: CASSIWVTGELFF.